The clone carrying this T cell receptor beta chain came up once. Its antigen is not identified. This sample is drawn from a study of identical twins. A universal primer site came from template switching; cDNA carried unique molecular identifiers. Each CDR3 protein gets one entry after TCRdb re-called the 5' RACE reads with MiXCR. The top ten clones hold roughly 0.97% of a sample with 690,000 or so distinct CDR3 sequences, 8.6% of them seen once. Whole-study results and caveats: Whereas memory repertoires showed no such difference, abundant cord blood beta clonotypes carried fewer insertions. Those out-of-frame alpha sequences shared by twins showed an excess of low generation probability. Among monozygotic twins, out-of-frame TCR alpha sharing exceeded what models predicted.

Germline CDR1 and CDR2: MNHNY and SVGAGI (reference sequence). This CDR3 has 13 amino acids. Deletions cut 2 bases from V and 11 bases from J, with 15 bases between. This sample also appeared in a second study, on yellow fever vaccine responses in identical twins.

V gene TRBV6-6 combines with J gene TRBJ2-5, with D uncertain. The receptor's source is a young woman in good health. Input material: PBMCs. The CDR3 coding sequence is TGTGCCAGCAGTTACCGAGCCCCGGACGTGCAGTACTTC. Protein sequence: CASSYRAPDVQYF.